This note documents a single TCR beta chain sequence. The sample originates from a study of blood T cell repertoires in COVID-19. Study at large: PBMCs, B-cell-depleted T cells, or T cells were the source of the cDNA or gDNA that made up the material.

The CDR3 contains 14 residues. V was clipped by 1 base and J by 4 bases; unmatched bases: 3. Germline assignment: CDR1 MDHEN and CDR2 SYDVKM. Original data processing: Using reference gene primer amplification, nucleated cell counts were estimated. This table comes from immunoSEQ multiplex PCR, and its TCRdb copy is limited to in-frame clones, with some not included. From that table come the V and J calls and clone size; the DNA was used to work out D and trimming. The table includes 150,000 to 200,000 clones, about 89% detected once. This TCR was recovered from a man aged 65-85 years with acute or convalescent COVID-19. The chain is built from TRBV28 and TRBJ2-5; 7 nucleotides align to TRBD2. Material for sequencing was peripheral blood. CDR3 DNA: TGTGCCAGCAGTTTATTAGGGGAGGGAGAGACCCAGTACTTC. Translated, it gives CASSLLGEGETQYF.